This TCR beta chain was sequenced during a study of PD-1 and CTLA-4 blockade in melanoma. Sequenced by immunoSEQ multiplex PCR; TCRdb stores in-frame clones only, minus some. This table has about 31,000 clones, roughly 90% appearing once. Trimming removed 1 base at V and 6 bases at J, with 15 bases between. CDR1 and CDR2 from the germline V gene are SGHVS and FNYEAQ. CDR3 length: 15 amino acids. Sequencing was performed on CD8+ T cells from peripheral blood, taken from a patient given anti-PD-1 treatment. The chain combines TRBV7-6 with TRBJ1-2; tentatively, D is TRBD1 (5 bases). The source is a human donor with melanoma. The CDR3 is CASSLDRAGVDGYTF. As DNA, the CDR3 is TGTGCCAGCAGCTTAGACCGGGCGGGGGTAGATGGCTACACCTTC.